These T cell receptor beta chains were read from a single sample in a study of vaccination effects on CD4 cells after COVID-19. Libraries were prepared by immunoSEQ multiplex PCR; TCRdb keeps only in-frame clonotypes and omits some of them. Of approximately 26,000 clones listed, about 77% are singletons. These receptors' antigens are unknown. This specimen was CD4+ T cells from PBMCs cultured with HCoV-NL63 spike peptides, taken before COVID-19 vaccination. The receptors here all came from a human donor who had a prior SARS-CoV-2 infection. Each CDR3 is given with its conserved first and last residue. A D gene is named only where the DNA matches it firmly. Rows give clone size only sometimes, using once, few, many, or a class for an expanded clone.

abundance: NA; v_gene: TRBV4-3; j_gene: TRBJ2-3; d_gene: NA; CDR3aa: CASSQAYGDTQYF; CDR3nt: TGCGCCAGCAGCCAGGCCTATGGGGATACGCAGTATTTT
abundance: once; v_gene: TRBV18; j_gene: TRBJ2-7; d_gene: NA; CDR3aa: CASSPPTDYDEQYF; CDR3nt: TGTGCCAGCTCACCACCGACAGATTATGACGAGCAGTACTTC
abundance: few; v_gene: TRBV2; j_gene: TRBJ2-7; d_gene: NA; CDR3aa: CASSEYRLYEQYF; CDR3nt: TGTGCCAGCAGTGAATACAGACTCTACGAGCAGTACTTC
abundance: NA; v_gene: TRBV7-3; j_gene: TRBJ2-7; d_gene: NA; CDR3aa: CASSLRGGAGVEQYF; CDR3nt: TGTGCCAGCAGCTTAAGGGGGGGCGCAGGAGTCGAGCAGTACTTC
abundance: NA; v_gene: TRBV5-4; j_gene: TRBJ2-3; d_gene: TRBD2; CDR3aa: CASSLGLAGLGGGTDTQYF; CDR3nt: TGTGCCAGCAGCCTAGGACTAGCGGGATTAGGAGGGGGCACAGATACGCAGTATTTT
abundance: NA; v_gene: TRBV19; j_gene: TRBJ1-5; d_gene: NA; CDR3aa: CASSWNQPQHF; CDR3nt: TGTGCCAGTAGTTGGAATCAGCCCCAGCATTTT
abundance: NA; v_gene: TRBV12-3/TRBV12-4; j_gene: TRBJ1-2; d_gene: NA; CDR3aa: CASRGGSYGYTF; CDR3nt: TGTGCCAGCAGGGGAGGGTCCTATGGCTACACCTTC
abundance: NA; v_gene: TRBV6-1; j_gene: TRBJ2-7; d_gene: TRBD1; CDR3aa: CASSEAGTGGYEQYF; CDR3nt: TGTGCCAGCAGTGAAGCTGGGACAGGGGGCTACGAGCAGTACTTC
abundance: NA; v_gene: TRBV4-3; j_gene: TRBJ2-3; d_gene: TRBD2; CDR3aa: CASSPDLAGATDTQYF; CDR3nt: TGCGCCAGCAGCCCGGACCTAGCGGGAGCCACAGATACGCAGTATTTT
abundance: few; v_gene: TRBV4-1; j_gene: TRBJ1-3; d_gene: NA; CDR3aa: CASSQVARDTVNTIYF; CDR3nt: TGCGCCAGCAGCCAAGTTGCCCGGGACACAGTAAACACCATATATTTT
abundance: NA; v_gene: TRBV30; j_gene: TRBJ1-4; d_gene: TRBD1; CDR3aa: CAWSLGTGTNEKLFF; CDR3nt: TGTGCCTGGAGTCTGGGGACAGGAACTAATGAAAAACTGTTTTTT
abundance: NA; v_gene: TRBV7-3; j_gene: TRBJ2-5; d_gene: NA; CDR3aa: CASSLGVWGPEETQYF; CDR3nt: TGTGCCAGCAGCTTAGGGGTTTGGGGCCCGGAAGAGACCCAGTACTTC
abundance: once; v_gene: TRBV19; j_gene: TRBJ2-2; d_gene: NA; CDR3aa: CASSRTGWDTGELFF; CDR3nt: TGTGCCAGTAGCCGTACCGGGTGGGACACCGGGGAGCTGTTTTTT
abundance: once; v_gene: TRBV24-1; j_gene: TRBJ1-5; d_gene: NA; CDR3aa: CATSDFGQPQHF; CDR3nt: TGTGCCACCAGTGATTTCGGGCAGCCCCAGCATTTT
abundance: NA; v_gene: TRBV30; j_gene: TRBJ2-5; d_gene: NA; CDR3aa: CAWSVRVREETQYF; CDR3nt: TGTGCCTGGAGTGTACGAGTCCGAGAGGAGACCCAGTACTTC
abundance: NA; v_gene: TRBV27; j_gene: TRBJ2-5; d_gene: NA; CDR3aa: CASSDFGAEETQYF; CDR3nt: TGTGCCAGCAGCGACTTTGGGGCAGAAGAGACCCAGTACTTC
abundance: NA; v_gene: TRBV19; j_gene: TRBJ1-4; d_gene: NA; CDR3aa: CASSANRGRREKLFF; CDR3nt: TGTGCCAGTAGTGCGAACCGGGGAAGGCGTGAAAAACTGTTTTTT
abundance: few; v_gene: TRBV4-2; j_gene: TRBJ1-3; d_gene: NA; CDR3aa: CASSPQTHRGDAGNTIYF; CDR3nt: TGTGCCAGCAGCCCCCAAACACACCGGGGGGACGCTGGAAACACCATATATTTT
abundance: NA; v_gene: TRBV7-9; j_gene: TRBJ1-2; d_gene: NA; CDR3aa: CASSTATGQYYGYTF; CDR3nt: TGTGCCAGCAGCACCGCGACCGGACAGTACTATGGCTACACCTTC
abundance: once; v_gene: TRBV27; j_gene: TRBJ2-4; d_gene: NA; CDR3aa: CASSLTRLGGLENIQYF; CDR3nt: TGTGCCAGCAGTTTAACTCGGCTCGGGGGCTTGGAAAACATTCAGTACTTC
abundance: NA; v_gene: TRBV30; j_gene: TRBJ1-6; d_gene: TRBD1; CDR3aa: CAWSHPGQTNSPLHF; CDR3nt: TGTGCCTGGAGCCATCCGGGACAGACTAATTCACCCCTCCACTTT
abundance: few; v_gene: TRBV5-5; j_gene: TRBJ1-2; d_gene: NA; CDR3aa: CASSLRGDYGYTF; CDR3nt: TGTGCCAGCAGCTTGCGGGGGGACTATGGCTACACCTTC
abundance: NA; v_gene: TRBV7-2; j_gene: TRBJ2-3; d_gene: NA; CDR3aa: CASSKGSDTQYF; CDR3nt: TGTGCCAGCAGCAAGGGTTCAGATACGCAGTATTTT
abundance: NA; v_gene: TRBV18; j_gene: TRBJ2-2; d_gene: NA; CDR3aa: CASSPPGELFF; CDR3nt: TGTGCCAGCTCACCACCCGGGGAGCTGTTTTTT
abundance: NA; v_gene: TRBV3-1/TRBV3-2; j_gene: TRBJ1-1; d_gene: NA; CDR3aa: CASSPLLLLGQAFF; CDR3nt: TGTGCCAGCAGTCCACTTCTCCTGCTGGGCCAAGCTTTCTTT
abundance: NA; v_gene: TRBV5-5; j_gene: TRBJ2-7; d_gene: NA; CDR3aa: CASTLTHKNSYEQYF; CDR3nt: TGTGCCAGCACCCTGACCCACAAAAACTCCTACGAGCAGTACTTC
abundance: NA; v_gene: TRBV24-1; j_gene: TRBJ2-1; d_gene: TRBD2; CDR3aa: CATSEGGASLDEQFF; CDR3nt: TGTGCCACCAGTGAGGGAGGGGCTAGTTTGGATGAGCAGTTCTTC
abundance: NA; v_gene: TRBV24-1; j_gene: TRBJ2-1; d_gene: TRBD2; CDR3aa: CATSDSRLAGDRDEQFF; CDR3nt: TGTGCCACCAGTGACTCCCGACTAGCGGGAGATCGTGATGAGCAGTTCTTC
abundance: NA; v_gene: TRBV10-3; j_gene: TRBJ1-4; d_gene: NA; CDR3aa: CAIRGSTTNEKLFF; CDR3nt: TGTGCCATCAGAGGGTCAACAACTAATGAAAAACTGTTTTTT
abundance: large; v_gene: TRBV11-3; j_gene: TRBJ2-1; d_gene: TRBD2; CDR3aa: CASSLGSGRIVDEQFF; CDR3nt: TGTGCCAGCAGCTTGGGTAGCGGGAGAATCGTGGATGAGCAGTTCTTC
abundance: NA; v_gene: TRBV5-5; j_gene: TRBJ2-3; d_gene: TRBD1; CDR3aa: CASRRTGSRGTDTQYF; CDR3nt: TGTGCCAGCAGGAGGACAGGTAGTCGGGGCACAGATACGCAGTATTTT
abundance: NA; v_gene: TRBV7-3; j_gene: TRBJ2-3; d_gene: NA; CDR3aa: CASSLSRSQDTQYF; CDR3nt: TGTGCCAGCAGCTTATCCCGAAGCCAGGATACGCAGTATTTT